The 18 T cell receptor beta chains below all came from one sample that was sequenced in a study of memory CD4+ T cells and cytomegalovirus serostatus. Single viable CD3+CD4+CD8-CD45RO+ cells were sorted as the memory CD4+ T cells. Clones were sequenced by immunoSEQ multiplex PCR, and TCRdb holds only the in-frame ones, with some missing. Here the sample spans 40,000 to 55,000 clones, 60% to 80% being singletons. The sequencing sample was made of memory CD4+ T cells from blood. All receptors come from an adult in good health and CMV-seronegative.

The rearrangement links TRBV7-3 to TRBJ2-2, with D tentatively TRBD2 (6 bases). Trimming took off 1 base at V and 5 bases at J, with 11 bases between the two ends. This CDR3 contains 15 residues. Germline V gene data show CDR1 as SGHTA and CDR2 as FQGTGA. CDR3 protein: CASSLIGGRTGELFF. DNA for the CDR3: TGTGCCAGCAGCTTAATCGGGGGTCGGACCGGGGAGCTGTTTTTT.

The chain uses TRBV6-6 and TRBJ2-2; D not certain. Trimming left V 11 bases short and J 6 bases short, with 16 bases between. CDR1 is MNHNY, CDR2 SVGAGI, per germline (reference sequence). The CDR3 sequence is 13 residues long. The chain's CDR3 is CACLWSVPGELFF. Written as DNA, the CDR3 is TGTGCCTGCCTTTGGTCAGTACCCGGGGAGCTGTTTTTT.

The chain combines TRBV7-9 with TRBJ2-3; the match to TRBD2 covers 14 bases. After removal of 5 bases from V and 5 bases from J, the junction contained 6 bases not matched to a gene. This CDR3 has 16 residues. CDR1 is SEHNR and CDR2 is FQNEAQ in the germline V gene (reference sequence). The chain's CDR3 is CASSLGLAGVLDTQYF. DNA of the CDR3: TGTGCCAGCAGCCTGGGACTAGCGGGAGTATTAGATACGCAGTATTTT.

The V and J genes are TRBV10-3 and TRBJ2-1, with D possibly TRBD2 on 5 matching bases. Germline values: CDR1 ENHRY, CDR2 SYGVKD. V lost 3 bases to trimming and J lost 7 bases, with 7 bases between them. The CDR3 runs to 12 residues. In DNA, the CDR3 is TGTGCCATCAGTGAACGAGGGAATGAGCAGTTCTTC. Its translation is CAISERGNEQFF.

To note about this clone: An end of the junction does not agree with germline; a read error may underlie this. The rearrangement uses TRBV7-7 and TRBJ1-2; D is perhaps TRBD1 (6 bases). The length of the CDR3 is 17 residues. CDR1 SSHAT and CDR2 FNYEAQ come from the germline V gene (reference sequence). The CDR3 DNA reads as TGTGCTAGCAGCTTAGCGCGGACAGCAGATTCTAACTATGGCTACACCTTC. Translation: CASSLARTADSNYGYTF.

The chain has TRBV25-1 and TRBJ2-7; no clear D. Looked up from germline, CDR1 is MGHDK and CDR2 is SYGVNS. V shed 11 bases and J shed 4 bases, with 18 bases lying between them. This CDR3 has 13 amino acids. The CDR3 sequence is CAVARPREYEQYF. The CDR3 DNA is TGTGCCGTAGCACGGCCTAGAGAATACGAGCAGTACTTC.

The chain employs TRBV2 and TRBJ1-1; no definite D call. The CDR3 has 13 amino acids. Germline CDR1 reads SNHLY; CDR2 reads FYNNEI. The V end lost 7 bases, the J end lost 5 bases, and 14 bases lay between the germline ends. CDR3 in DNA: TGTGCCAGCACCCTAAGGACGGGGACTGAAGCTTTCTTT. Amino acids: CASTLRTGTEAFF.

The chain links TRBV4-2 to TRBJ2-1; TRBD2 agrees at 7 bases. Germline loops: CDR1 LGHNA, CDR2 YNFKEQ. The CDR3 covers 17 residues. With V trimmed by 1 base and J by 8 bases, 14 bases remained unmatched. CDR3 protein: CASSQVMGGGPLHEQFF. For the CDR3, the DNA is TGTGCCAGCAGCCAAGTTATGGGGGGAGGGCCCCTGCATGAGCAGTTCTTC.

The CDR3 DNA sequence: TGTGCCTGGAATACCCTAGGAGGCAGAAATCAGCCCCAGCATTTT. Its translation is CAWNTLGGRNQPQHF. The V gene is TRBV30, the J gene TRBJ1-5; D remains ambiguous. This CDR3 has 15 residues. V lost 4 bases to trimming and J lost 4 bases, with 17 bases between them. The germline V gene encodes CDR1 GTSNPN and CDR2 SVGIG (reference sequence).

This clone was counted between two and nine times. The chain uses TRBV28 and TRBJ2-6; 11 nucleotides match TRBD2. Germline CDR1 reads MDHEN; CDR2 reads SYDVKM. The V and J ends lost 7 bases and 4 bases, in that order; junction bases with no gene match: 9. This CDR3 comprises 17 residues. The DNA for the CDR3 is TGTGCCAGCATGGTTAGCGGGAGGGCCTTGGGGGCCAACGTCCTGACTTTC. As protein: CASMVSGRALGANVLTF.

Worth noting for this clone: Other DNA sequences in the sample encode the same CDR3. The V call is TRBV28, the J call TRBJ2-1; TRBD2 matches 8 bases. CDR1 MDHEN and CDR2 SYDVKM come from the germline V gene. Trimming took 3 bases from V and 6 from J; bases not matched to a gene: 10. The CDR3 totals 16 residues. CDR3 nucleotides: TGTGCCAGCAGTTTTTTAGGCGGGAGGAGGGGCAATGAGCAGTTCTTC. This codes for CASSFLGGRRGNEQFF.

The chain has TRBV28 and TRBJ1-3; D is ambiguous. V dropped 3 bases and J dropped 0 bases, with 12 bases sitting between them. CDR1 MDHEN and CDR2 SYDVKM come from the germline V gene. The CDR3 extends over 16 amino acids. CDR3 sequence: CASSLIGLYSGNTIYF. The DNA for the CDR3 is TGTGCCAGCAGTTTGATAGGCCTATACTCTGGAAACACCATATATTTT.

V gene TRBV6-6 combines with J gene TRBJ1-5; unclear D gene. Between the trimmed V and J ends, which lost 2 bases and 2 bases, there was a span of 10 bases. The length of the CDR3 is 15 residues. From germline, CDR1 is MNHNY and CDR2 SVGAGI (reference sequence). CDR3 in DNA: TGTGCCAGCAGTTACCTGGAAGCGGGCAATCAGCCCCAGCATTTT. It encodes CASSYLEAGNQPQHF.

V is TRBV18 and J is TRBJ2-5; no clear D gene. This CDR3 spans 16 amino acids. The germline V gene encodes CDR1 KGHSH and CDR2 LQKENI. Trimming took off 4 bases at V and 2 bases at J, with 17 bases between the two ends. The chain's CDR3 is CASSHGSLKSQETQYF. As DNA, the CDR3 is TGTGCCAGCTCACACGGGTCCTTAAAAAGTCAAGAGACCCAGTACTTC.

This chain connects TRBV11-2 to TRBJ2-2; a possible D gene is TRBD2 (6 bases). The CDR3 is made up of 15 amino acids. Deletions cut 2 bases from V and 5 bases from J, with 12 bases between. Looked up from germline, CDR1 is SGHAT and CDR2 is FQNNGV. In DNA, the CDR3 is TGTGCCAGCAGCTTAAGCGGGCGGAGGACCGGGGAGCTGTTTTTT. Translated, it gives CASSLSGRRTGELFF.

The chain links TRBV15 to TRBJ1-4; D remains unclear. V lost 2 bases and J lost 4, with 8 bases in between. Germline CDR1 reads LNHNV; CDR2 reads YYDKDF (reference sequence). The CDR3 totals 14 residues. Here the CDR3 DNA reads TGTGCCACCAGCAGACGTGGGGTTAATGAAAAACTGTTTTTT. Its protein is CATSRRGVNEKLFF. The full variable domain, rest sourced from reference TRBV15 and TRBJ1-4, is DAMVIQNPRYQVTQFGKPVTLSCSQTLNHNVMYWYQQKSSQAPKLLFHYYDKDFNNEADTPDNFQSRRPNTSFCFLDIRSPGLGDTAMYLCATSRRGVNEKLFFGSGTQLSVL.

The rearrangement links TRBV5-5 to TRBJ2-7; TRBD1 or TRBD2 may be the D gene (5 bases each). Per germline, CDR1 SGHKS and CDR2 YYEKEE (reference sequence). The CDR3 loop spans 15 amino acids. V lost 1 base and J 0 bases, leaving 11 bases between the germline ends. The CDR3 bases are TGTGCCAGCAGCTTGAAGGGACCCGGCTCCTACGAGCAGTACTTC. Protein product: CASSLKGPGSYEQYF.

The chain employs TRBV6-4 and TRBJ2-2; D might be TRBD2 (6 bases). CDR3 size: 17 residues. Per the germline V gene, CDR1 is MRHNA and CDR2 is SNTAGT. Between the trimmed V and J ends, which lost 4 bases and 0 bases, there was a span of 15 bases. In DNA, the CDR3 is TGTGCCAGCAGTGTCGTGGGAGGCCCTACGAACACCGGGGAGCTGTTTTTT. This sequence encodes CASSVVGGPTNTGELFF.